This section outlines one T cell receptor (beta chain) sequence together with its context. The antigen is unknown. Clones were sequenced by immunoSEQ multiplex PCR, and TCRdb holds only the in-frame ones, with some missing. Counted here are 85,000 to 90,000 clones, more than 70% occurring once; the ten biggest clones make up approximately 0.2%. Germline values: CDR1 MDHEN, CDR2 SYDVKM. The CDR3 is 16 residues long. Losses at the gene ends were 6 bases for V and 9 bases for J; bases not matched to a gene: 14. This entry is derived from a study of OX40 agonist ivuxolimab in advanced cancers. General observations from the study: Low normalized clonal expansion also occurred in some nonresponding patients. With doses of 0.1 to 3.0 mg/kg, CD4+ and CD8+ blood T cells had undergone clonal expansion by week 6. Antigen targets of the expanded peripheral T cells went undetermined.

V is TRBV28 and J is TRBJ2-1; 10 bases line up with TRBD2. The TCR comes from an adult with an advanced solid tumor such as melanoma, head and neck, liver or kidney cancer. Source: CD4+ or CD8+ T cells sorted from blood, taken in a trial of the OX40 agonist ivuxolimab. The CDR3 region has the DNA TGTGCCAGCAGCCAAGGTCCCCAGCGGGAGGGCCCTGAGCAGTTCTTC. This encodes CASSQGPQREGPEQFF.